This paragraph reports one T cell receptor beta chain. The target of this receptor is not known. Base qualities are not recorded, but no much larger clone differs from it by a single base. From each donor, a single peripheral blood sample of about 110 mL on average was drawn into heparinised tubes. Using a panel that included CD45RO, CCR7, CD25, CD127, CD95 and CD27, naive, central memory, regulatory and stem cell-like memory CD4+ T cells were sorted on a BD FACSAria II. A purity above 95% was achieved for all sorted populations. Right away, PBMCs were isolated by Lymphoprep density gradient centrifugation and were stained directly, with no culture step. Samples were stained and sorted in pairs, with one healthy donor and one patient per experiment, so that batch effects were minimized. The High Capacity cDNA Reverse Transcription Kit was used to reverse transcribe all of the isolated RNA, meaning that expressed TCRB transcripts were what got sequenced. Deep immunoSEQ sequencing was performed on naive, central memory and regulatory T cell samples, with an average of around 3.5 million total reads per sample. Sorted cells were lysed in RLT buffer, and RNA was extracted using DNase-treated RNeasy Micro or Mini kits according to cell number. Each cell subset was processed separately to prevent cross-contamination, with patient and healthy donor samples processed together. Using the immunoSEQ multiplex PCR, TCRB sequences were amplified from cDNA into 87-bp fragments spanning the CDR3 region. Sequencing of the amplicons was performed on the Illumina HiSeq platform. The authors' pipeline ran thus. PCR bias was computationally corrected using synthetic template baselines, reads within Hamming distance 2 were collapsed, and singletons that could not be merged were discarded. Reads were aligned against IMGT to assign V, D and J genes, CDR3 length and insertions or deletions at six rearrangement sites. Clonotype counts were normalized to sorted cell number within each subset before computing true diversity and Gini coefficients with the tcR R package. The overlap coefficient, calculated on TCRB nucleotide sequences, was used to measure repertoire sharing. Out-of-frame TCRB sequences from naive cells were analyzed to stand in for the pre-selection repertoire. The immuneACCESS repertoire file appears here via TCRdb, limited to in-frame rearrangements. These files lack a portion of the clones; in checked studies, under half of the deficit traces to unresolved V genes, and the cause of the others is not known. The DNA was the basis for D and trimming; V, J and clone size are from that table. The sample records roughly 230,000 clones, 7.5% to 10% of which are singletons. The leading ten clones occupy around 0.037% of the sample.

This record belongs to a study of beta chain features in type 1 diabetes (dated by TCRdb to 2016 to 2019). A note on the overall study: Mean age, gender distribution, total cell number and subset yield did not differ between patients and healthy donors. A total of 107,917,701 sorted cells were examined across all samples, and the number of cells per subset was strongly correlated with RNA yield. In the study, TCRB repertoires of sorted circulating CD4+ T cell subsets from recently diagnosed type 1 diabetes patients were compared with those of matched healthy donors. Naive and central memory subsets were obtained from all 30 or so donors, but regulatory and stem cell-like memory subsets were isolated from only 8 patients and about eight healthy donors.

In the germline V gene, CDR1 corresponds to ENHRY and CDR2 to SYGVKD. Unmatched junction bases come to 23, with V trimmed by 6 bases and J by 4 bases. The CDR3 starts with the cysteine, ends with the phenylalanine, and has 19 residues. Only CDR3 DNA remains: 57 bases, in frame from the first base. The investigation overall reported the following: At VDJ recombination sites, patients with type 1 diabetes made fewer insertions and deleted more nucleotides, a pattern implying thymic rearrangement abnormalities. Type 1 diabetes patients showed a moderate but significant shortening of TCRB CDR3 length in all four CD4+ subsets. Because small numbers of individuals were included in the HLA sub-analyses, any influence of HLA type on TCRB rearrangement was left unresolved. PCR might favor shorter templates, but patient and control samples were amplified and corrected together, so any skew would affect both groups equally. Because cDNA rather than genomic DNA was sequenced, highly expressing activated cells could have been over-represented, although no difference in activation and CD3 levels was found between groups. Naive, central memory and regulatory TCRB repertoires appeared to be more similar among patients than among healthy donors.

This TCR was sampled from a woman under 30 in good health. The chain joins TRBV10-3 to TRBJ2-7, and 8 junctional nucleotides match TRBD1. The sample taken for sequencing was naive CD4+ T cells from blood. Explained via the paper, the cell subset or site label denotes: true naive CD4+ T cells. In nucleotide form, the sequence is TGTGCCATCAGACCCCATGGAGACAGGGGAGGAATAGGCTTGTACGAGCAGTACTTC. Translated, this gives CAIRPHGDRGGIGLYEQYF.